Sequencing of this T cell receptor (beta chain) was carried out in a study of blood T cells in healthy people across ages (dated by TCRdb to between 2015 and 2016). The study in broad terms: In model experiments, template switching captured about one uniquely barcoded TCR beta cDNA molecule for every two T cells. Age-related changes in TCR beta repertoire diversity were measured in the study by deep sequencing normalized with unique cDNA molecular identifiers. The donors were split into four age groups: young (average 16 years), middle-aged (39), aged (over 55) and long-lived (approximately 89). To avoid experimental bias, donors of different ages were distributed randomly across sequencing lanes. For two donors (one aged 18 to 30 and one aged 80 or older), the study analyzed two additional independent replicas of 1 million unique cDNA reads from the same blood draw. The research as a whole found: As age increased, observed TCR beta diversity per million T cells dropped in a roughly linear way, and a significant reduction was already evident by age about 40. Conclusive comparison of naive and antigen-experienced compartments was prevented by the profiling of bulk unsorted PBMCs. Donor CMV infection status was unknown, potentially confounding age-related changes in expanded clonotypes. Observed TCR beta diversity correlated strongly with the percentage of naive T cells measured by flow cytometry. The long-lived group showed more naive CD4+ T cells, fewer expanded clones and increased TCR diversity than the aged group, suggesting age selection. Estimates of total diversity based on one million sequenced T cells were regarded as lower bounds and as underestimates.

Donors were a few dozen systemically healthy Caucasian individuals from Russia aged 6 to 90 years. Each donor gave roughly 11 milliliters of peripheral blood, drawn into EDTA-treated Vacutainer tubes. Ficoll-Paque density-gradient centrifugation was used to isolate PBMCs, with at least 7 million obtained per sample. Total RNA, at least 6 micrograms per sample, was extracted from PBMCs with Trizol reagent. Naive CD45RAhigh/CD27high T cell percentages were measured by flow cytometry on a PBMC aliquot from every donor. This clonotype occurred a few times. Its antigen is still unknown. No much larger clone is present one base from it, and per-base qualities are unavailable. Library preparation was by 5' RACE. The sequencing machine was an Illumina HiSeq 2500. A second PCR of roughly 6 to 11 cycles was performed with a sample-barcoded 5' primer and a J-beta primer mix. Each TCR beta cDNA molecule received a unique molecular identifier from a template-switch 5' adaptor carrying 12 random nucleotides. At least 2.5 million CDR3-containing paired-end reads were obtained from each sample. The Mint cDNA synthesis kit, primed by a TRBC-specific oligonucleotide, was used to synthesize first-strand cDNA from all RNA. All cDNA was treated with uracil-DNA glycosylase and then went through a first 18-cycle PCR with the universal primers M1SS and BC2_uni_R. In the source study's methods: For normalization, 1 million high-quality reads, each with a distinct molecular identifier, were randomly selected from each sample. Reads sharing molecular identifiers were discarded rather than binned into consensus sequences. MiTCR, set to a Q25 quality threshold and the strictest error-elimination algorithm, was used for CDR3 identification, clonotype clustering and error correction. A nonparametric unseen species model with Euler transformation was used to estimate lower-bound total TCR beta diversity. TCRdb itself trimmed the public reads at Q25 with fastp, ran MiXCR and retained productive beta chains. Identical CDR3 protein sequences are pooled into one entry, listed with their most common genes and DNA. What appears here as the V and J calls and clone size reflects TCRdb's work, not the paper's. Counted in this sample were about 1.8 million distinct CDR3 sequences; around half of them appeared once. Over 2% of the sample is held by the ten biggest clonotypes.

V was cut back by 3 bases and J by 0 bases, leaving a gap of 8 bases between them. The CDR3 numbers 14 residues from cysteine through phenylalanine. The read is trimmed to its CDR3 DNA, 42 bases read in frame from base 1. In the germline V gene, CDR1 corresponds to LGHNA and CDR2 to YSLEER. The clonotype was recovered from a woman between 35 and 50 years old in good health. The sequence is built from TRBV4-3 and TRBJ2-5, with an unclear D gene assignment. The specimen sequenced was blood. The CDR3 corresponds to CASSHRKYQETQYF. The nucleotide sequence is TGCGCCAGCAGCCATAGGAAGTACCAAGAGACCCAGTACTTC.